This entry describes one TCR beta chain. Its antigen is not known. This CDR3 contains 15 residues. Trimming cost V 5 bases and J 7 bases; bases outside gene matches: 8. Germline V gene data show CDR1 as SNHLY and CDR2 as FYNNEI. The entry originates in a study of cytomegalovirus exposure and HLA in healthy donors. The study, taken as a whole, reports: More clonal expansion characterized HLA-associated TCR beta chains than equally common others in a later analysis. TRBV6-2, TRBV6-3 and some other V segments were unresolvable in 87-base-pair reads. The classifier was said to identify cytomegalovirus status with high specificity and sensitivity.

Primers: 60 Vbeta forward and 13 Jbeta reverse. Sequencing used immunoSEQ multiplex PCR; TCRdb keeps in-frame clones, though not all of them. The sample gives just over 150,000 clones, approximately 79% of which show up once; around 7% is in the top ten. The sample consisted of PBMCs. The rearrangement joins TRBV2 to TRBJ2-2; 9 nucleotides match TRBD2. The receptor comes from a woman between 50 and 59 years old in good health and CMV-seropositive. CDR3 in DNA: TGTGCCAGCAGTCTCAGCGGGGGGCCCGGCGGGGAGCTGTTTTTT. Translating gives CASSLSGGPGGELFF.